Listed here is a single T cell receptor (beta chain). Its cognate antigen is unknown. The CDR3 consists of 16 residues. The data belong to a study of T cell responses to AZD1222 COVID-19 vaccine. Broader study findings: Close to half of all spike-specific TCRs reportedly target regions of the variants that are unmutated.

The data were produced by immunoSEQ multiplex PCR, yet TCRdb's version contains in-frame clones alone and is incomplete. Of 150,000 to 160,000 clones detected, 90% appear once; the ten largest clones hold 1.5%. The sample consisted of peripheral blood, taken 28 days after the second AZD1222 dose. The chain employs TRBV21-1 and TRBJ2-5; the table's D call, TRBD2, has no DNA check behind it. TRBV21-1 is designated a pseudogene. This TCR was sampled from an adult who received the AZD1222 COVID-19 vaccine. The CDR3 protein is CASSVTSGRAEETQYF. The CDR3 nucleotides read TGTGCCAGCAGCGTTACTAGCGGGAGGGCCGAAGAGACCCAGTACTTC.